Given below is one T cell receptor beta chain in context. The sample belongs to a study of CD8 T cells in Susac syndrome. Germline CDR1 and CDR2: MNHNY and SVGAGI (reference sequence). This CDR3 is 12 amino acids long. The V gene lost 4 bases and the J gene lost 3 bases, with 7 bases spanning the gap. RNA, at about 0.5 to 1 ug, was reverse transcribed with random hexamers. TCRdb re-derived calls from the immunoSEQ multiplex PCR reads in MiXCR, one entry per CDR3 protein. Found here are about 250,000 distinct CDR3 sequences, about 94% of them singletons; the top ten hold roughly 0.072%. Sequencing of TCR beta was carried out in blood CD8+ and CD4+ T cells. TEMRA cells were enriched by FACS, and CD4+ and CD8+ T cells were negatively isolated.

The chain is built from TRBV6-6 and TRBJ2-7; tentative D call: TRBD2 (6 bases). The TCR originated in a human donor with multiple sclerosis. Sequencing input: CD4+ T cells from PBMCs. The CDR3, as DNA: TGTGCCAGCAGTTGGGGACTCTACGAGCAGTACTTC. It encodes CASSWGLYEQYF.